This TCR beta chain appears in the sequencing data of a study of cytomegalovirus exposure and HLA in healthy donors (dated by TCRdb to 2016 to 2017). Regarding the study in general: According to an earlier analysis of a few hundred of the donors, about 179 million T cells yielded 117 million unique TCR beta sequences and 276 Gb of sequence data. Roughly 300 gigabases of sequencing data and roughly 90 million unique TCR sequences were included in an early release covering several hundred HLA-typed donors. Of the 300 to 400 genotyped donors, approximately 82% fell in the genetic ancestry cluster associated with self-reported Caucasian donors. The study aimed to test whether signatures of past pathogen exposure could be identified by cataloging public T cell receptors. The study used immunosequencing to profile the T cell repertoires of several hundred subjects and linked those repertoires to cytomegalovirus serostatus. Besides the first cohort of some 670 subjects, a separate validation cohort made up of roughly 120 different subjects was used. To predict cytomegalovirus infection status, the study brought together high-throughput TCR immunosequencing, statistical association of individual TCRs with disease status, and machine learning. In a later analysis, previously published TCR beta repertoires from about 670 donors were re-analyzed and high-resolution HLA genotyping was added so that TCR occurrence patterns could be studied. Rather than drawing on any new phenotypic data, the later analysis identified candidate immune exposures from TCR beta sequences and the way those sequences occurred across donors. An earlier analysis of more than 450 of the donors used high-throughput TCR beta sequencing to judge whether each TCR beta V gene segment behaved as functional or pseudogenic. Donor age, sex, ethnicity and CMV serostatus were compiled together with the repertoire data. Genome-wide SNP genotypes for about 65% of the 666 donors were used in a later genetic analysis, which treated that subset as a discovery cohort. Every discovery cohort repertoire had been produced on one sequencing platform. HLA typing included class I and class II loci at four-digit resolution. The number of typed donors differed by locus: about 620-640 for A, B, C, DRB1 and DQB1; about 520 for DQA1; around 580 for DPA1; and approximately 450 for DPB1. About five DR-DQ haplotypes were treated as single units for association and clustering because of strong linkage in the cohort. Among about 390 genotyped donors of the cohort, an average of around 240,000 unique TCR beta nucleotide sequences were sequenced per donor, roughly 18% of them non-productive.

The protocol used for the library was the immunoSEQ multiplex PCR assay. For the multiplex PCR, a mixture combining 60 forward primers for TCR Vbeta segments and 13 reverse primers for TCR Jbeta segments was used. The CDR3 region of rearranged TCR beta genes was amplified from genomic DNA with a multiplex PCR assay. On the Illumina HiSeq System, the amplified TCR beta libraries were sequenced as 87-base-pair reads. In the paper's pipeline: A later analysis counted about 80 million unique TCR beta chains across the approximately 700 repertoires, and some 11 million of these chains were shared by at least two donors. Raw reads were error-corrected and collapsed into unique sequences by a nearest-neighbor algorithm in which closely related sequences were merged to remove PCR and sequencing errors. Alignment of CDR3 sequences to IMGT reference sequences was used to assign V, D and J gene segments. For a sequence to be retained, at least a six-nucleotide match to both a V gene segment and a J gene segment was required. A rearrangement was called productive if the CDR3 had no stop codons and remained in frame with V and J, and every other rearrangement was called non-productive. CDR3 was defined according to IMGT convention as the region running from the second conserved V-encoded cysteine to the conserved J-encoded phenylalanine. The earlier analysis of 500 to 650 of the donors excluded any sequence lacking an unambiguous match to a single V gene segment. In an earlier analysis of almost 600 of the donors, a V segment was called functional when productive rearrangements were above 56.7%, and segregating when the standard deviation between donors exceeded 5%. A statistical classification framework was developed to diagnose cytomegalovirus status using the catalog of TCR beta chain sequences. In a later analysis, V and J genes were assigned by comparing TCR nucleotide sequences against IMGT/GENE-DB human TR gene sequences. A later analysis assigned CDR3 sequences and most-parsimonious VDJ recombination scenarios with the TCRdist pipeline. In a later analysis, each TCR beta chain was defined by its CDR3 amino acid sequence together with its V-gene family, and reads without a unique V-gene family were excluded. In a later analysis, 550 to 650 highly shared, low-generation-probability nucleotide sequences were removed to address suspected cross-contamination and a sequencing artifact. In a later analysis, a clonal expansion index was calculated for each public chain from normalized within-repertoire ranks of inferred template counts. A later analysis computed generation probabilities with a VDJ recombination model fitted to out-of-frame rearrangements, and checked the results against IGoR. In a later analysis, hypergeometric tests were used to score TCR-TCR, TCR-HLA and TCR-CMV co-occurrence, with a repertoire-size bias correction applied to TCR pairs. A later analysis estimated false discovery rates by permuting HLA or CMV assignments 20 times. A later analysis grouped co-occurring TCRs with DBSCAN, adding TCRdist sequence similarity when clustering within HLA-allele-positive subsets. For co-occurrence clustering, repertoires with fewer than 30,000 or more than 120,000 public chains were excluded, along with about five repertoires with anomalous nucleotide sharing. This is the immuneACCESS table as TCRdb keeps it, with only in-frame sequences that have V and J called. A part of the clones is gone; compared with another copy, unresolved V genes explain less than half, and the rest is unexplained. The V and J calls and clone size were taken over from that table, and D and trimming were inferred from the DNA. Counted in this sample were some 150,000 clones; more than 60% of them appeared once. Roughly 4.2% of the sample goes to the ten largest clones.

Overall study outcomes, separate from this receptor: For the cohort, immune exposure information was limited to CMV serostatus. Compared with the roughly 700-donor mean, donors in an Asian-associated ancestry cluster had fewer N-insertions in productive TCRs, according to a later genetic analysis. An association between a missense DCLRE1C variant and V-gene and J-gene trimming of TCR beta chains was found in a later genetic analysis and replicated in an independent cohort. A later analysis found that most CMV-associated TCR beta chains appeared HLA-restricted, with HLA associations seemingly driven largely by CMV exposure. Because some donors lacked HLA typing at each locus, the association tests relied only on the typed subset. In this cohort, only TCR beta chains were sequenced, and detectable features were limited by the absence of alpha or paired-chain data. A cluster of highly shared sequence variants was judged likely to be a technical artifact of the sequencing pipeline. Across donors, most TCR sequences were observed very rarely, whereas some public TCRs were present in many individuals. The study gave a list of some 150 TCR beta chains associated with cytomegalovirus. In an earlier analysis of fewer than 700 of the donors, most TCR beta V segments appeared in productive rearrangements about 87% or about 30% of the time, broadly matching IMGT annotations. Some IMGT-functional V segments, including TRBV6-2 and TRBV6-3, could not be distinguished by the 87-base-pair reads and were therefore excluded. The classifier was reported to diagnose cytomegalovirus status with high specificity and sensitivity in both the original and validation cohorts. Compared with equally common non-associated chains, HLA-associated TCR beta chains in a later analysis were more clonally expanded and had lower generation probabilities. Presence/absence analyses assumed roughly uniform sequencing depth across donors, an assumption that may not hold. Assigning TCR associations to individual alleles was difficult when HLA alleles, especially DR and DQ, strongly co-occurred. Because counts were too low, about 15 rarely observed V segments, including chromosome 9 orphons, were left out of the earlier analysis of approximately 580 of the donors. The authors suggested that the approach could potentially be extended to other disease states and immunological phenotypes. A few of the identified cytomegalovirus-associated TCR beta chains were confirmed in vitro to be specific for cytomegalovirus antigens. Linkage disequilibrium might explain the correlated functional status among segregating V segments, but an unknown experimental factor could not be ruled out. In a later analysis, the rate of TCR association differed among HLA loci, with DRB1 alleles having the most associated TCRs and HLA-C alleles having the fewest. Several of the top co-occurrence clusters appeared to be linked to parvovirus B19, influenza, CMV and Epstein-Barr virus, according to a later analysis. A further reported finding was that TCR beta sequences accurately predicted the HLA-A and HLA-B alleles for most subjects in the first cohort. Specific HLA alleles were associated with 16,951 TCR beta sequences at a false discovery rate of 0.05 in a later analysis.

The cohort consisted of approximately 690 healthy bone marrow donors. At the time of sampling, every cohort member was nominally healthy, though immune exposures that went unrecorded were likely present. The donor was CMV seronegative and belonged to the group of 352 seronegative cohort members. A peripheral blood sample was provided by each donor, and peripheral blood mononuclear cells were used for TCR beta sequencing. The Qiagen DNeasy Blood Extraction Kit was used to extract genomic DNA from the blood cell samples. Looking up the germline V gene (reference sequence) yields CDR1 SEHNR and CDR2 FQNEAQ. Spanning cysteine to phenylalanine, the CDR3 consists of 15 amino acids. The only DNA kept is the CDR3, 45 bases in frame from the first base. Germline trimming: 2 bases from V, 4 bases from J; junction bases outside gene matches: 4. In regard to this clone: Its recognized antigen is unknown. Qualities for individual bases were not recorded, and no much larger clone is one base off.

This clonotype was obtained from a man between 40 and 49 years old in good health and CMV-seronegative. The sample comprised PBMCs. The sequence links TRBV7-9 to TRBJ2-7, with 11 bases aligning to TRBD2. For the CDR3, the sequence is CASSLLAGGSYEQYF. Read as DNA, the sequence is TGTGCCAGCAGCTTACTAGCGGGGGGTTCGTACGAGCAGTACTTC.